The 14 T cell receptor beta chains given below trace back to one sample, sequenced in a study of memory CD4+ T cells and cytomegalovirus serostatus. Single viable CD3+CD4+CD8-CD45RO+ cells were sorted as the memory CD4+ T cells. Here immunoSEQ multiplex PCR was the method, and the copy in TCRdb shows in-frame clones only, minus some. The sample has about 56,000 clones; roughly 87% are singletons. The sequencing input was memory CD4+ T cells from blood. These receptors all come from an adult in good health and CMV-seronegative.

The rearrangement uses TRBV7-2 and TRBJ2-5; 9 bases align to TRBD1. Trimming at V came to 0 bases and at J to 4 bases, leaving 3 bases not matched to a gene. The germline V gene encodes CDR1 SGHTA and CDR2 FQGNSA. The CDR3 covers 15 residues. CDR3 coding DNA: TGTGCCAGCAGCTTAGCGGACAGGGGAGGAGAGACCCAGTACTTC. Its protein product is CASSLADRGGETQYF.

The table lists this clone with a few counts. The V call is TRBV5-1, the J call TRBJ2-2; D might be TRBD1 or TRBD2, each matching 6 bases. This CDR3 has 15 residues. Trimming left V 3 bases short and J 4 bases short, with 13 bases between. Germline V lookup: CDR1 SGHRS, CDR2 YFSETQ. The CDR3 DNA follows: TGCGCCAGCAGCTGGGGGGCACGGATCACCGGGGAGCTGTTTTTT. Translating gives CASSWGARITGELFF.

The chain is built from TRBV7-8 and TRBJ2-7; 15 positions match TRBD2. The CDR3 covers 19 residues. The J segment lost 6 bases and the V segment lost 1 base, leaving 13 bases of the junction unmatched. CDR1 is SGHVS and CDR2 is FQNEAQ in the germline V gene. CDR3 in amino acids: CASSLDPPGLAGGRLEQYF. DNA of the CDR3: TGTGCCAGCAGCTTAGACCCGCCGGGACTAGCGGGGGGAAGGCTCGAGCAGTACTTC.

The chain is built from TRBV11-2 and TRBJ2-2, with D perhaps given as TRBD1 or TRBD2 (5 bases each). This CDR3 is built from 16 residues. V was trimmed by 1 base and J by 0 bases, leaving 9 bases between them. CDR1 is SGHAT, CDR2 FQNNGV, per germline. As DNA, the CDR3 is TGTGCCAGCAGCTTAGGACGGGGCACGAACACCGGGGAGCTGTTTTTT. Protein sequence: CASSLGRGTNTGELFF.

V and J are TRBV6-5 and TRBJ2-7, with TRBD1 identical over 10 bases. Trimming at V came to 2 bases and at J to 4 bases, leaving 5 bases not matched to a gene. The V gene's germline CDR1 is MNHEY and CDR2 SVGAGI. The CDR3 consists of 15 residues. The CDR3, as DNA: TGTGCCAGCAGTTACGGGGCGGACAGGGGGTACGAGCAGTACTTC. Residues: CASSYGADRGYEQYF.

The V call is TRBV6-5, the J call TRBJ1-2; no definite D call. Deletions cut 0 bases from V and 0 bases from J, with 8 bases between. Germline values: CDR1 MNHEY, CDR2 SVGAGI. This CDR3 has 15 amino acids. The CDR3 DNA is TGTGCCAGCAGTTACTCGAGTGGGGCTAACTATGGCTACACCTTC. It translates to CASSYSSGANYGYTF.

The chain joins TRBV23-1 to TRBJ2-7; TRBD2 aligns across 7 bases. TRBV23-1 is an open reading frame, and its role is uncertain. With 0 bases clipped from V and 3 bases from J, the junction kept 23 bases outside the gene matches. The CDR3 extends over 21 amino acids. CDR3 nucleotide sequence: TGCGCCAGCAGTCAATCATGGAGAGAGGGGACCTCCCGCGGGGGAGACTACGAGCAGTACTTC. Protein product: CASSQSWREGTSRGGDYEQYF.

The chain's CDR3 is CASSLSATSGGREEQFF. CDR3 coding DNA: TGTGCCAGCAGTTTATCGGCTACTAGCGGGGGGCGAGAAGAGCAGTTCTTC. V usage is TRBV28 and J usage is TRBJ2-1, with 12 bases fitting TRBD2. CDR1 is MDHEN and CDR2 is SYDVKM in the germline V gene. This CDR3 is built from 17 residues. With 1 base clipped from V and 10 bases from J, the junction kept 11 bases outside the gene matches.

This clone was detected once. The CDR3: CASSPSDRGHNSPLHF. The CDR3 DNA sequence: TGTGCCAGCAGCCCAAGCGACAGGGGGCACAATTCACCCCTCCACTTT. The J gene is TRBJ1-6, the V gene TRBV5-6, with 10 bases that match TRBD1. The CDR3 is 16 residues long. Germline V gene lookup returns CDR1 SGHDT and CDR2 YYEEEE. Losses at the gene ends were 4 bases for V and 7 bases for J; bases not matched to a gene: 8.

The V and J genes are TRBV29-1 and TRBJ1-2, with unresolved D. Germline V gene sequence: CDR1 SQVTM, CDR2 ANQGSEA. V lost 5 bases and J 3 bases, leaving 7 bases between the germline ends. CDR3 size: 11 residues. Here the CDR3 reads CSVQVHYGYTF. Here the CDR3 DNA reads TGCAGCGTTCAAGTCCACTATGGCTACACCTTC.

This clone was detected a few times. V usage is TRBV29-1 and J usage is TRBJ1-1; a possible D gene is TRBD1 (5 bases). Trimming cost V 6 bases and J 5 bases, with 16 bases left between them. The CDR3 loop spans 13 amino acids. Germline-derived CDR1 and CDR2 are SQVTM and ANQGSEA. The CDR3 DNA sequence: TGCAGCGTAGCCTCGGGGCGCGGAACTGAAGCTTTCTTT. It translates to CSVASGRGTEAFF.

This rearrangement joins TRBV5-6 to TRBJ1-5; D might be TRBD1 (5 bases). The CDR3 length is 14 residues. The ends were cut back, 3 bases at V and 4 bases at J, with 11 bases in the middle. Germline V gene data show CDR1 as SGHDT and CDR2 as YYEEEE. CDR3 loop: CASSWGRTNQPQHF. The CDR3 region has the DNA TGTGCCAGCAGCTGGGGACGGACAAATCAGCCCCAGCATTTT.

The V gene is TRBV4-1, the J gene TRBJ1-5; TRBD1 is a possible D gene (6 bases). This CDR3 spans 15 amino acids. Looked up from germline, CDR1 is MGHRA and CDR2 is YSYEKL. V lost 1 base to trimming and J lost 2 bases, with 9 bases between them. The CDR3 DNA is TGCGCCAGCAGCCAAGGGGACAATGGCAATCAGCCCCAGCATTTT. This gives the protein CASSQGDNGNQPQHF.

V usage is TRBV2 and J usage is TRBJ1-2, with 10 positions matching TRBD1. J lost 8 bases, V lost 6 bases, and 12 bases had no gene match. Germline V gene lookup returns CDR1 SNHLY and CDR2 FYNNEI. CDR3 length: 15 residues. The CDR3 region is CASSRGRQGADGYTF. The CDR3 region has the DNA TGTGCCAGCAGCCGAGGGAGACAGGGGGCTGACGGCTACACCTTC. The entire variable domain, with the rest obtained from reference TRBV2 and TRBJ1-2, is as follows: EPEVTQTPSHQVTQMGQEVILRCVPISNHLYFYWYRQILGQKVEFLVSFYNNEISEKSEIFDDQFSVERPDGSNFTLKIRSTKLEDSAMYFCASSRGRQGADGYTFGSGTRLTVV.